Sequencing of this T cell receptor beta chain was carried out in a study of cytomegalovirus exposure and HLA in healthy donors. On this clone: The target antigen is unknown.

60 Vbeta and 13 Jbeta primers were used in PCR. Authors' methods: Tens of millions of unique TCR beta chains, roughly 11 million of them shared, were counted by a later analysis. Assay: immunoSEQ multiplex PCR; the TCRdb copy retains only in-frame clones and omits some. D and trimming were read from the DNA, whereas the V and J calls and clone size are those reported in that table. Among about 200,000 clones listed, over 75% were seen once. The length of the CDR3 is 16 residues. In germline, CDR1 is SGHTA, CDR2 FQGNSA. The V segment lost 3 bases and the J segment 8 bases; nucleotides outside the gene matches: 12. Regarding the study as a whole: In a later analysis, an Asian-associated ancestry cluster reportedly showed fewer N-insertions than the roughly 700-donor mean. Earlier results showed most TCR beta V segments being productive about 90% or about 30% of the time. Later work found that TCR association rates differed between HLA loci; DRB1 had the most and HLA-C the fewest.

The TCR sequence derives from a boy between 2 and 15 years old in good health and CMV-seronegative. The chain combines TRBV7-2 with TRBJ2-1; 8 nucleotides line up with TRBD2. The sequencing input was PBMCs. The CDR3 region has the DNA TGTGCCAGCAGCTTTGGGAGCAGCGGGGGCTTGCATGAGCAGTTCTTC. Protein sequence: CASSFGSSGGLHEQFF.